This TCR beta chain appears in the sequencing data of a study of shared clonotypes between healthy human individuals. Study-level background: The study used three CD4 naive, three CD4 memory, two CD8 naive and one CD8 memory plate per donor.

Clones were read by immunoSEQ multiplex PCR, and TCRdb kept only the in-frame ones, dropping some. The repertoire holds over 700,000 clones, with 72% as singletons. As for this clone: Its antigen is unidentified.

General observations from the study: Since donors were few, the genetic and exposure-history diversity represented was limited.

Study donors comprised healthy, HIV-negative adults devoid of recent acute infection or vaccination. The sequence was obtained from a woman in her twenties or thirties in good health. The material sequenced was memory CD4+ T cells sorted from blood. This sample's subset: CD45RA-negative fraction.

CDR3: CATSRDMYNEKLFF. The CDR3 nucleotides are TGTGCCACCAGCAGAGATATGTATAATGAAAAACTGTTTTTT. The J gene is TRBJ1-4, the V gene TRBV15, with unresolved D. The CDR3 extends over 14 amino acids. V dropped 0 bases and J dropped 4 bases, with 6 bases sitting between them. Per the germline V gene, CDR1 is LNHNV and CDR2 is YYDKDF (reference sequence).